This T cell receptor (beta chain) was documented in a study of T-cell reconstitution after alpha-beta-depleted transplantation in children. Study-wide results and caveats: Roughly two months post-transplant, alpha-beta T cells reportedly originated from several hundred graft clones that had expanded.

Unique molecular identifiers were used to barcode this TCRbeta library. One entry per CDR3 protein, called by TCRdb with MiXCR from the PCR reads. The sample has about 980,000 distinct CDR3 sequences; about 29% are singletons. On this clonotype: What it binds is not known.

V lost 4 bases and J lost 10, with 23 bases in between. The germline V gene has CDR1 SGHRS and CDR2 YFSETQ. The CDR3 totals 15 residues. The source of this sequence is a boy under two years old who had a stem cell transplant for SCID, so the T cells may come from the graft donor. This chain connects TRBV5-1 to TRBJ1-1, with D possibly TRBD1 on 5 matching bases. The sequencing used PBMCs, mostly from graft donor cells, collected 360 days after TCRalphabeta/CD19-depleted stem cell transplant. The CDR3 is CASSPPGSGLVGAFF. The DNA of the CDR3 is TGCGCCAGCAGCCCCCCAGGGTCGGGCCTGGTGGGAGCTTTCTTT.